Described below is a single T cell receptor beta chain sequence and its context. This clonotype occurred a few times. Its antigen remains undetermined. Qualities for individual bases were not recorded, and no much larger clone is one base off. The method behind the library was RACE. Sequencing instrument: NextSeq 500. Library preparation attached unique molecular identifiers to individual cDNA molecules for quantitative, reproducible TCR counting. For every blood RNA sample, sequencing covered both the TCR alpha and TCR beta chains. Per the original workflow: A median of about 87,000 TCRs per sample was observed, with a range of 23,224 to 690,600. The Decombinator software suite was used to annotate the V, J and CDR3 of the TCR reads. For the PS versus PT1 abundance plots, all samples were subsampled to the same number of TCRs (28,000). TCRs were defined as expanded if absent before sensitization and observed at least eight times at the 2-week time point. The public reads were run again by TCRdb, first through fastp at Q25 and then through MiXCR, and only productive beta chains were kept. Each entry merges the rows of one CDR3 protein and shows their most common DNA and genes. These V and J calls originate from TCRdb's pipeline instead of the authors' own analysis. This sample comprises more than 250,000 distinct CDR3 sequences, about 9% of them detected only once. The leading ten clones occupy 2% to 2.5% of the sample.

The sample's time point label, in plain terms: pre-sensitization, week 0. The treatment or condition label, read with the paper, signifies: therapeutic diphenylcyclopropenone sensitization with weekly scalp DPC. Blood at each patch-test visit was drawn before the patch test was applied. Patients were eligible if aged 18 to 70, diagnosed with alopecia and judged suitable for DPC therapy, and pregnant patients were excluded. Total RNA was extracted from unfractionated whole blood that had been collected in Tempus Blood RNA tubes. The sample originates from a study of human T cells and chemical hapten exposure (dated by TCRdb to the early 2020s). Looking at the study overall: For sensitization, 2% DPC in acetone was applied to an approximately 2 cm by approximately 2 cm area of upper inner arm skin. Patients additionally received weekly therapeutic DPC doses to the scalp throughout the roughly 25-week study period. Patch testing was done on the upper back using Finn chambers containing 0.01% DPC, and results were scored after 6 days according to International Contact Dermatitis Research Group standards. The patient cohort, mostly female, included alopecia areata with under or over 50% scalp involvement, alopecia totalis and alopecia universalis. Libraries were combined into a pool for sequencing, and differences in TCR yield between samples came mainly from small differences in library volumes within the pool. In alopecia patients, the study followed how the peripheral blood TCR repertoire changed in vivo over primary and secondary sensitization to diphenylcyclopropenone (DPC), a hapten. Patient blood was sampled pre-sensitization (week 0) and at 2, 6 and about 24 weeks after DPC sensitization. Around 30 alopecia patients provided blood for TCR sequencing at one to four time points (pre-sensitization, 2, 6 and 24 weeks). Beyond this particular receptor, the publication reports: A positive correlation was found between the number of PT1 expanded TCRs and patch test score, with significance reached at thresholds 8, 16 and 32 but not 4. Repeated subsampling changed both the strength of the expansion versus patch-test correlation and the threshold at which that correlation became significant. The number of TCRs above 1 in 1000 frequency did not change with DPC sensitization; there was no evidence of global repertoire structure alterations. Significantly more large CDR3 similarity clusters were formed by expanded TCRs than by pre-sensitization or healthy control sets, consistent with antigen-driven responses. Because all patients had alopecia, a presumed autoimmune disease, the immune response of the patients might differ from that of healthy individuals.

The CDR3 spans 15 residues, from the cysteine through the phenylalanine. Only the CDR3 part of the read is kept: 45 bases, read in frame from the first base. The germline V gene provides CDR1 MDHEN and CDR2 SYDVKM. V is clipped by 2 bases and J by 3 bases, and the sequence between their germline boundaries is 14 bases long. The source of this sequence is a woman aged 40 to 55 with alopecia areata. Some clones in this sample may be carry-over from other donors' samples. The chain joins TRBV28 to TRBJ2-7; a confident D gene designation cannot be given. The source was whole blood, collected in connection with sensitization to the hapten diphenylcyclopropenone (DPC). The CDR3 reads as follows: CASSLQVHPGYEQYF. The nucleotide sequence reads TGTGCCAGCAGTTTACAGGTACATCCCGGCTACGAGCAGTACTTC.